The clone carrying this TCR beta chain appeared many times. Its matching antigen is unknown. Trimming cost V 1 base and J 4 bases, with 6 bases left between them. Germline values: CDR1 SGHVS, CDR2 FQNEAQ. The CDR3 has 13 residues. The sample originates from a study of T cell repertoires in cytomegalovirus infection. A single record per CDR3 protein comes from TCRdb applying MiXCR to the reads. Of fewer than 1,000,000 distinct CDR3 sequences detected, roughly 31% appear once; the ten largest clones hold 11% to 15%. This sequence was found in a human donor in good health (CMV status not recorded). Some clones in this sample may be carry-over from other donors' samples. Sequencing used cultured CD8+ T cells from PBMCs, obtained from culture after CMV antigen stimulation. The chain uses TRBV7-8 and TRBJ2-3, with D uncertain. CDR3 sequence (DNA): TGTGCCAGCAGCTTAGTCCAAGCAGATACGCAGTATTTT. This gives the protein CASSLVQADTQYF.